The 11 T cell receptor beta chains listed next were all sequenced from one sample in a study of beta chain features in type 1 diabetes. Study-level points and caveats: Within each of all four CD4+ subsets, Type 1 diabetes patients had TCRB CDR3s that were moderately but significantly shorter.

All of the isolated RNA was reverse transcribed, so expressed TCRB transcripts were sequenced. Generated by immunoSEQ multiplex PCR, the TCRdb table keeps only in-frame clones and is missing some. The sample records approximately 600,000 clones, around 12% being singletons. For these receptors, no antigen is known. Sequences were obtained from naive CD4+ T cells from blood. The receptors were gathered from a man aged 30 to 39 with type 1 diabetes.

This clone appeared a few times. J is TRBJ2-1 and V is TRBV6-1; TRBD2 might be the D (5 bases). V was trimmed by 3 bases and J by 4 bases, leaving 16 bases between them. This CDR3 has 16 amino acids. Germline CDR1 is MNHNS and CDR2 is SASEGT. The CDR3 region has the DNA TGTGCCAGCAGTGACATCAGGACTGCCGGATACAATGAGCAGTTCTTC. This gives the protein CASSDIRTAGYNEQFF.

This clone has a handful of counts. The chain couples TRBV21-1 to TRBJ2-7; the D call of TRBD1 is as the table states it, not checked on the DNA. TRBV21-1 is flagged as a pseudogene. This CDR3 region has 14 residues. The CDR3 region has the DNA TGTGCCAGCAGCGCAGAAACAGGCTCCTACGAGCAGTACTTC. It codes for CASSAETGSYEQYF.

The V and J genes are TRBV27 and TRBJ2-3; 7 bases map to TRBD1. From germline, CDR1 is MNHEY and CDR2 SMNVEV (reference sequence). Losses at the gene ends were 5 bases for V and 3 bases for J; bases not matched to a gene: 11. The CDR3 covers 16 residues. Written as DNA, the CDR3 is TGTGCCAGCAGTCCAAGGAGCAGGGGGATTACAGATACGCAGTATTTT. It yields the protein CASSPRSRGITDTQYF.

The rearrangement links TRBV9 to TRBJ1-4, with D possibly matching TRBD1 (5 bases). V was pared by 6 bases and J by 5 bases, with 26 bases between. The CDR3 runs to 18 residues. CDR1 and CDR2 from the germline V gene are SGDLS and YYNGEE. This CDR3 is CASTYFPQGPEGNEKLFF. The CDR3 nucleotides are TGTGCCAGCACCTACTTTCCCCAGGGCCCTGAGGGGAATGAAAAACTGTTTTTT.

The chain combines TRBV28 with TRBJ2-6; D gene ambiguous. The V and J ends lost 9 bases and 0 bases respectively, with 9 bases between them. The CDR3 sequence is 14 residues long. The V gene's germline CDR1 is MDHEN and CDR2 SYDVKM. The CDR3 coding sequence is TGTGCCAGTTTATCCAGCTCTGGGGCCAACGTCCTGACTTTC. Its translation is CASLSSSGANVLTF.

This clone was counted a few times. This rearrangement joins TRBV30 to TRBJ2-2; D is unclear. The V and J ends lost 0 bases and 2 bases respectively, with 13 bases between them. This CDR3 has 16 amino acids. CDR1 and CDR2 from the germline V gene are GTSNPN and SVGIG (reference sequence). CDR3 residues: CAWSVGRLGNTGELFF. For the CDR3, the DNA is TGTGCCTGGAGTGTAGGGCGGCTCGGAAACACCGGGGAGCTGTTTTTT.

The chain couples TRBV11-3 to TRBJ2-7, with no clear D. Trimming took off 5 bases at V and 3 bases at J, with 14 bases between the two ends. This CDR3 has 14 residues. Germline CDR1 SGHNT, CDR2 YENEEA. The CDR3 region is CASSHLKKGYEQYF. DNA of the CDR3: TGTGCCAGCAGCCACCTTAAGAAGGGCTACGAGCAGTACTTC.

The sample holds a few counts of this clone. This chain uses TRBV18 with TRBJ1-5, with a tentative D call TRBD1 (5 bases). The V end was cut by 2 bases, the J end by 7 bases, with 18 bases between. This CDR3 has 16 residues. Germline CDR1 KGHSH, CDR2 LQKENI. This CDR3 reads CASSPFGGEGRQPQHF. The CDR3 nucleotides are TGTGCCAGCTCACCATTTGGAGGGGAAGGAAGACAGCCCCAGCATTTT.

This clone was seen a few times. The V call is TRBV6-5, the J call TRBJ1-6, with no clear D. The CDR3 runs to 14 residues. Looked up from germline, CDR1 is MNHEY and CDR2 is SVGAGI. V lost 1 base and J lost 6, with 7 bases in between. The CDR3 DNA is TGTGCCAGCAGTTACTTACAGTTTAATTCACCCCTCCACTTT. Translating gives CASSYLQFNSPLHF.

Comment on this clone: This specimen includes other DNA sequences encoding the same CDR3. The rearrangement joins TRBV28 to TRBJ2-7; D unresolved. CDR1 and CDR2 from the germline V gene are MDHEN and SYDVKM. With 6 bases removed from V and 2 bases from J, the gap between germline ends came to 5 bases. The CDR3 sequence is 11 residues long. CDR3: CASSLAYEQYF. In DNA, the CDR3 is TGTGCCAGCAGCCTCGCCTACGAGCAGTACTTC.

In this sample, this clone turned up a few times. The V gene is TRBV6-6, the J gene TRBJ1-6; unclear D gene. V dropped 5 bases and J dropped 9 bases, with 8 bases sitting between them. CDR1 and CDR2 (germline): MNHNY, SVGAGI (reference sequence). The CDR3 spans 12 residues. CDR3 sequence: CASSAPSSPLHF. CDR3 nucleotide sequence: TGTGCCAGCAGTGCTCCGAGTTCACCCCTCCACTTT.